The 23 T cell receptor beta chains below were found in one sample sequenced in a study of siplizumab effects on memory and regulatory T cells. Assay used: immunoSEQ multiplex PCR; TCRdb lists only in-frame clones, some missing. Of under 100,000 clones listed, 85% to 95% are singletons. The sample was non-Treg CD4+ T cells sorted from blood. These receptors all come from a human donor in good health.

The chain carries TRBV18 and TRBJ1-1, with D perhaps matching TRBD1 (6 bases). Germline lookup yields CDR1 KGHSH and CDR2 LQKENI. This CDR3 comprises 15 residues. V was clipped by 2 bases and J by 1 base, with 11 bases between them. CDR3 sequence: CASSPVGGPNTEAFF. CDR3 nucleotides: TGTGCCAGCTCACCAGTAGGGGGACCGAACACTGAAGCTTTCTTT.

The V and J genes are TRBV7-9 and TRBJ2-2, with 13 bases matching TRBD2. V shed 2 bases, J shed 2 bases, and the junction held 5 bases outside the gene matches. Looked up from germline, CDR1 is SEHNR and CDR2 is FQNEAQ (reference sequence). The CDR3 contains 18 residues. CDR3 sequence reads: CASSLLWTSGSNTGELFF. Written as DNA, the CDR3 is TGTGCCAGCAGCTTATTGTGGACTAGCGGGAGTAACACCGGGGAGCTGTTTTTT.

V gene TRBV18 combines with J gene TRBJ2-5, with D perhaps TRBD2 (5 bases). There are 14 residues in the CDR3. Germline CDR1 KGHSH, CDR2 LQKENI. With 8 bases removed from V and 5 bases from J, the gap between germline ends came to 18 bases. CDR3 in amino acids: CASQRAREGETQYF. The CDR3 DNA follows: TGTGCCAGCCAACGTGCTAGAGAGGGTGAGACCCAGTACTTC.

The sample holds one count of this clone. The rearrangement joins TRBV28 to TRBJ2-5, with D unresolved. TRBJ2-7 matches the DNA end more closely, so the J call is doubtful. CDR1 MDHEN and CDR2 SYDVKM come from the germline V gene. The CDR3 runs to 12 residues. CDR3 residues: CASSFWFYEQYF. CDR3 nucleotide sequence: TGTGCCAGCAGTTTTTGGTTCTACGAGCAGTACTTC.

The chain carries TRBV15 and TRBJ1-3; 11 bases match TRBD1. Losses at the gene ends were 2 bases for V and 1 base for J; bases not matched to a gene: 4. The germline V gene encodes CDR1 LNHNV and CDR2 YYDKDF (reference sequence). The CDR3 consists of 17 residues. CDR3 amino acids: CATSRRDRGKSGNTIYF. CDR3 DNA sequence: TGTGCCACCAGCAGAAGGGACAGGGGGAAATCTGGAAACACCATATATTTT. The whole variable domain, filled in from reference TRBV15 and TRBJ1-3, reads DAMVIQNPRYQVTQFGKPVTLSCSQTLNHNVMYWYQQKSSQAPKLLFHYYDKDFNNEADTPDNFQSRRPNTSFCFLDIRSPGLGDTAMYLCATSRRDRGKSGNTIYFGEGSWLTVV.

V is TRBV6-1 and J is TRBJ1-3; TRBD1 matches 7 bases. The germline gives CDR1 MNHNS, CDR2 SASEGT. V trimming: 3 bases; J trimming: 4 bases; junction bases outside the gene matches: 9. The CDR3 is made up of 16 amino acids. DNA for the CDR3: TGTGCCAGCAGTGAGTACAGGGGTTTCTCAGGAAACACCATATATTTT. Translated: CASSEYRGFSGNTIYF.

This clone was found a few times. The rearrangement uses TRBV30 and TRBJ1-1; D not resolved. Between the trimmed V and J ends, which lost 2 bases and 7 bases, there was a span of 14 bases. Germline lookup yields CDR1 GTSNPN and CDR2 SVGIG (reference sequence). CDR3 length equals 13 residues. CDR3 region: CAWSLPGVNEAFF. The DNA of the CDR3 is TGTGCCTGGAGTCTTCCCGGGGTTAATGAAGCTTTCTTT.

This clone is a singleton in its sample. The gene calls are TRBV6-5 and TRBJ2-1; 9 nucleotides match TRBD1. The CDR3 has 14 amino acids. CDR1 MNHEY and CDR2 SVGAGI come from the germline V gene. The V gene end was trimmed by 5 bases and the J gene end by 8 bases; junction bases not matched to a gene: 7. CDR3 amino acids: CASSPGTGFDEQFF. The CDR3 nucleotides read TGTGCCAGCAGTCCCGGGACAGGGTTCGATGAGCAGTTCTTC.

The gene calls are TRBV14 and TRBJ1-2; tentative D call: TRBD1 (6 bases). Trimming shortened V by 4 bases and J by 5 bases, and 11 bases separated the two germline ends. This CDR3 spans 13 amino acids. The germline V gene has CDR1 SGHDN and CDR2 FVKESK. The CDR3 region is CASSPGQLYGYTF. In nucleotides, the CDR3 is TGTGCCAGCAGCCCTGGACAGCTTTATGGCTACACCTTC.

CDR3 bases: TGTGCCAGCGGTAGGGGGTTAGGCCATCAGCCCCAGCATTTT. Its translation: CASGRGLGHQPQHF. V gene TRBV6-5 combines with J gene TRBJ1-5; D perhaps matches TRBD1 (6 bases). The germline V and J ends were trimmed by 8 bases and 5 bases, with 16 bases remaining between them. Germline V gene lookup returns CDR1 MNHEY and CDR2 SVGAGI. This CDR3 is built from 14 residues.

This rearrangement joins TRBV28 to TRBJ2-2, with 7 positions matching TRBD2. CDR3 length: 15 amino acids. The junction had 9 bases not matched to a gene; V was cut back by 6 bases and J by 5 bases. Germline V lookup: CDR1 MDHEN, CDR2 SYDVKM. This CDR3 reads CASRPGGGWTGELFF. The CDR3 bases are TGTGCCAGCAGGCCGGGGGGTGGTTGGACCGGGGAGCTGTTTTTT.

V gene TRBV6-1 combines with J gene TRBJ1-5, with TRBD1 matching over 7 bases. V lost 7 bases to trimming and J lost 5 bases; unmatched junction nucleotides: 11. Germline values: CDR1 MNHNS, CDR2 SASEGT. This CDR3 comprises 15 residues. CDR3 loop: CASTPPDREYQPQHF. For the CDR3, the DNA is TGTGCCAGCACCCCACCTGACAGGGAATATCAGCCCCAGCATTTT.

This chain uses TRBV6-6 with TRBJ2-1, with 9 bases fitting TRBD2. Trimming removed 5 bases from V and 4 bases from J; junction bases left unmatched: 6. The CDR3 totals 15 residues. From germline, CDR1 is MNHNY and CDR2 SVGAGI (reference sequence). CDR3 sequence (DNA): TGTGCCAGCAGTAAGCGGGAGGCAGGATACAATGAGCAGTTCTTC. Its translation: CASSKREAGYNEQFF.

The chain couples TRBV27 to TRBJ2-3; weak D call: TRBD2 (6 bases). This CDR3 region has 14 residues. V lost 5 bases to trimming and J lost 0 bases, with 9 bases between them. CDR1 is MNHEY, CDR2 SMNVEV, per germline (reference sequence). The CDR3 DNA sequence: TGTGCCAGCAGTAAAGGGACTAGCACAGATACGCAGTATTTT. It codes for CASSKGTSTDTQYF.

The chain recombines TRBV6-1 with TRBJ1-2, with D unresolved. In germline, CDR1 is MNHNS, CDR2 SASEGT. The V end was cut by 3 bases, the J end by 8 bases, with 16 bases between. This CDR3 region has 14 residues. CDR3: CASSETARSYGYTF. CDR3 DNA sequence: TGTGCCAGCAGTGAGACCGCGCGCTCCTACGGCTACACCTTC.

In regard to this clone: One end of the junction does not line up with germline, which may come from a read error. In the same sample, other DNA sequences code for this CDR3. This sequence joins TRBV6-1 and TRBJ1-5; 7 bases agree with TRBD1. Germline V lookup: CDR1 MNHNS, CDR2 SASEGT. This CDR3 is built from 16 residues. The CDR3 here is CASSETGWRSNQPQHF. In DNA, the CDR3 is TGCGCCAGCAGTGAGACAGGGTGGCGAAGCAATCAGCCCCAGCATTTT.

The gene calls are TRBV5-4 and TRBJ2-1; 8 positions agree with TRBD2. The CDR3 length is 15 residues. V gave up 3 bases and J gave up 7 bases; unmatched junction bases: 9. The germline gives CDR1 SGHNT, CDR2 YYREEE (reference sequence). CDR3 coding DNA: TGTGCCAGCAGCTCGCGGACTAGCAGGGGTAATGAGCAGTTCTTC. Translating gives CASSSRTSRGNEQFF.

This rearrangement joins TRBV12-5 to TRBJ1-2; 7 bases line up with TRBD1. Per germline, CDR1 LGHNT and CDR2 FRNRAP. Trimming cost V 5 bases and J 1 base; bases outside gene matches: 13. The CDR3 is 17 amino acids. Here the CDR3 reads CASGPVQGDYNNYGYTF. In DNA form, the CDR3 reads TGTGCTAGTGGTCCCGTCCAGGGGGACTACAATAACTATGGCTACACCTTC.

The chain joins TRBV7-6 to TRBJ1-1; D possibly corresponds to TRBD1 (6 bases). Germline loops: CDR1 SGHVS, CDR2 FNYEAQ. V was cut by 1 base and J by 4 bases, with 7 bases left in between. The length of the CDR3 is 13 residues. The CDR3 protein is CASSLGTATEAFF. The CDR3 region has the DNA TGTGCCAGCAGCTTAGGGACAGCCACTGAAGCTTTCTTT.

The rearrangement links TRBV4-1 to TRBJ1-2, with D unresolved. The CDR3 has 15 amino acids. Germline-derived CDR1 and CDR2 are MGHRA and YSYEKL. The ends were cut back, 2 bases at V and 1 base at J, with 11 bases in the middle. The CDR3 DNA reads as TGCGCCAGCAGCCAACCGAACAGAGGTAACTATGGCTACACCTTC. Translated, it gives CASSQPNRGNYGYTF.

This sequence joins TRBV5-6 and TRBJ2-5; D perhaps matches TRBD1 (6 bases). The germline CDR1 and CDR2 sequences are SGHDT and YYEEEE. V was shortened by 4 bases and J by 11 bases, with 18 bases between the two germline ends. This CDR3 contains 13 residues. CDR3 nucleotide sequence: TGTGCCAGCAGCCCAAGCCCGGCAGGGGAGCAGTACTTC. It yields the protein CASSPSPAGEQYF.

The chain uses TRBV6-6 and TRBJ1-2; D call uncertain. The germline gives CDR1 MNHNY, CDR2 SVGAGI (reference sequence). This CDR3 contains 13 residues. Trimming cost V 6 bases and J 2 bases, with 10 bases left between them. The CDR3 nucleotides read TGTGCCAGCAGCCGCGGACGGAACTATGGCTACACCTTC. This sequence encodes CASSRGRNYGYTF.

V gene TRBV7-9 combines with J gene TRBJ2-7; no firm D call. Germline values: CDR1 SEHNR, CDR2 FQNEAQ (reference sequence). V lost 2 bases and J 4 bases, leaving 9 bases between the germline ends. The CDR3 spans 13 residues. The CDR3 bases are TGTGCCAGCAGCTTATCTAGTTTGTACGAGCAGTACTTC. Translating gives CASSLSSLYEQYF.